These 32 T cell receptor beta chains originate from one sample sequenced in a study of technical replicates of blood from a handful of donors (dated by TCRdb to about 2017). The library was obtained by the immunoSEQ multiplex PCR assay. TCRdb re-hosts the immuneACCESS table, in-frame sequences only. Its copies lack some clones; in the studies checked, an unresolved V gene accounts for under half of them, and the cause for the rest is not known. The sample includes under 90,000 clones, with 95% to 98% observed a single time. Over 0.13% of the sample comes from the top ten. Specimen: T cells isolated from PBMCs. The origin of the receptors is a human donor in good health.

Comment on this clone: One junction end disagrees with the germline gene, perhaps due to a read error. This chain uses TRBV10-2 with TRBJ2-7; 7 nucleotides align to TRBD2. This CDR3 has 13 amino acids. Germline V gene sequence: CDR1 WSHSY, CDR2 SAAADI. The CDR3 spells CASRGDYLDVTDF. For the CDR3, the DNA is TGCGCCAGCAGGGGGGACTACCTAGATGTAACGGACTTC.

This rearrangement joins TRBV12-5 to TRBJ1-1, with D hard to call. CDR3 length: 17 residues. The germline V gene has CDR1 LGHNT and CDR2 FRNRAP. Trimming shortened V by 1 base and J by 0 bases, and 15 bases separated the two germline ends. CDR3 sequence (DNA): TGTGCTAGTGGTTTGGCCACAACCTTGACATTGAACACTGAAGCTTTCTTT. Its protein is CASGLATTLTLNTEAFF. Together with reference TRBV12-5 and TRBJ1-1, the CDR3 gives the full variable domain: DARVTQTPRHKVTEMGQEVTMRCQPILGHNTVFWYRQTMMQGLELLAYFRNRAPLDDSGMPKDRFSAEMPDATLATLKIQPSEPRDSAVYFCASGLATTLTLNTEAFFGQGTRLTVV.

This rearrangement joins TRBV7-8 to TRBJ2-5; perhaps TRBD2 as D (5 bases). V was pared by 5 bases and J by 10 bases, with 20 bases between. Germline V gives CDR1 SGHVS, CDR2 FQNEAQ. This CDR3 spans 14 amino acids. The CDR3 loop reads CASSHTSGGTGQYF. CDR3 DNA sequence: TGTGCCAGCAGCCATACGTCAGGAGGTACCGGCCAGTACTTC. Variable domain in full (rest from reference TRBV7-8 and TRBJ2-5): GAGVSQSPRYKVAKRGQDVALRCDPISGHVSLFWYQQALGQGPEFLTYFQNEAQLDKSGLPSDRFFAERPEGSVSTLKIQRTQQEDSAVYLCASSHTSGGTGQYFGPGTRLLVL.

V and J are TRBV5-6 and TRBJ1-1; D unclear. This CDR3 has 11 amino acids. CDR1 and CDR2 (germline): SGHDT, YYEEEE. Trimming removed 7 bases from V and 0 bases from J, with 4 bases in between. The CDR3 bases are TGTGCCAGCGCGGTGAACACTGAAGCTTTCTTT. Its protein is CASAVNTEAFF.

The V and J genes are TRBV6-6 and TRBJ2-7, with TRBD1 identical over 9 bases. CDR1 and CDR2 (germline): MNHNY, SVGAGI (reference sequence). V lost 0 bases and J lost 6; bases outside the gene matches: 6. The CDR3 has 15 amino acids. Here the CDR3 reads CASSYSGTGSVEQYF. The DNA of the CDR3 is TGTGCCAGCAGTTACTCGGGGACAGGGTCCGTCGAGCAGTACTTC.

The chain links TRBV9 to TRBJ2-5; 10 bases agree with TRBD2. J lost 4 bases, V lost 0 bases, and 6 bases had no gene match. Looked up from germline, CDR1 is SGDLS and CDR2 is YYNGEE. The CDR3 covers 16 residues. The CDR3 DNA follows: TGTGCCAGCAGCGTAGGGCAGCGGGGGGGCGTAGAGACCCAGTACTTC. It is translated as CASSVGQRGGVETQYF.

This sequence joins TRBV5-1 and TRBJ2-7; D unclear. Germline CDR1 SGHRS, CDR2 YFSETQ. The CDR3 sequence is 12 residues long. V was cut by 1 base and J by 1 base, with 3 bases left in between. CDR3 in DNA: TGCGCCAGCAGCTTGTCTTCCTACGAGCAGTACTTC. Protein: CASSLSSYEQYF.

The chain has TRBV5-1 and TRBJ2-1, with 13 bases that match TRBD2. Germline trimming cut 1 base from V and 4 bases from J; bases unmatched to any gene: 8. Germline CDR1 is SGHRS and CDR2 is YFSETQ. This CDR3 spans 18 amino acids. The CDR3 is CASSLPAGLAGVYNEQFF. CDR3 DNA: TGCGCCAGCAGCTTGCCAGCCGGACTAGCGGGGGTGTACAATGAGCAGTTCTTC.

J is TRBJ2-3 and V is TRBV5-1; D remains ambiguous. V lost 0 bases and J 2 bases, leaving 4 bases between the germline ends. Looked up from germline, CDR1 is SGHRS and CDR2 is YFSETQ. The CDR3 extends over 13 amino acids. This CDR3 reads CASSLVVTDTQYF. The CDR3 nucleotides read TGCGCCAGCAGCTTGGTCGTCACAGATACGCAGTATTTT.

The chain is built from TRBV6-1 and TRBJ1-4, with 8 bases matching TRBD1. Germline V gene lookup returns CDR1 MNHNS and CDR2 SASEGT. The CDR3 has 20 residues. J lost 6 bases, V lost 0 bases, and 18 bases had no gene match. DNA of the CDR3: TGTGCCAGCAGTGAAGCTTTACCGGGACAGGCGAAATCCCGGGATGAAAAACTGTTTTTT. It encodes CASSEALPGQAKSRDEKLFF.

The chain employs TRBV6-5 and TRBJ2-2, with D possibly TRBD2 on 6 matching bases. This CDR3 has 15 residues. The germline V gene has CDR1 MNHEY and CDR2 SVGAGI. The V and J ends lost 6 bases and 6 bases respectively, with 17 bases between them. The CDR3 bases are TGTGCCAGCAGGCCGGGACTCCCAATGTCCGGGGAGCTGTTTTTT. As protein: CASRPGLPMSGELFF.

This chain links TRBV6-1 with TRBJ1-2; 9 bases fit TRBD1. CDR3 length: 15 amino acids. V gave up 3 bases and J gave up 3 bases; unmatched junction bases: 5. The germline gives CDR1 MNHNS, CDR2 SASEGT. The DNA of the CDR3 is TGTGCCAGCAGTGACCCTAGGACAGGGGACTATGGCTACACCTTC. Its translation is CASSDPRTGDYGYTF.

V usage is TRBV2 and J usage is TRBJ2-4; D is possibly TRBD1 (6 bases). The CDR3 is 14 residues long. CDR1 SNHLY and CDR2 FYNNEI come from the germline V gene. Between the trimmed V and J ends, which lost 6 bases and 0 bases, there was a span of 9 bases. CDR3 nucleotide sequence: TGTGCCAGCAGCCGGACAGAAGCCAAAAACATTCAGTACTTC. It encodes CASSRTEAKNIQYF.

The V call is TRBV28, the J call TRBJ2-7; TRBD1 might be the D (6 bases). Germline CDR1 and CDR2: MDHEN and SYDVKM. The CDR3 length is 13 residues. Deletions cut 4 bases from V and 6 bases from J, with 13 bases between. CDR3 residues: CASSSYRVSEQYF. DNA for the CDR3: TGTGCCAGCAGTTCCTACAGGGTTTCCGAGCAGTACTTC.

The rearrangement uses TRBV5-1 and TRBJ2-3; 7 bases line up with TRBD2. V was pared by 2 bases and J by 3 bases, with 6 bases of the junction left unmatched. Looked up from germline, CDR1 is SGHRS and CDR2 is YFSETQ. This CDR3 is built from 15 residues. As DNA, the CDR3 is TGCGCCAGCAGCTTCGGAGCGGGAATTACAGATACGCAGTATTTT. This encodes CASSFGAGITDTQYF.

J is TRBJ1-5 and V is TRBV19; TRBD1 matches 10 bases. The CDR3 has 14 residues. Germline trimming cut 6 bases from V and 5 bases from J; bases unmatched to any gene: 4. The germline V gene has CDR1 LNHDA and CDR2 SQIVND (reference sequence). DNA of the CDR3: TGTGCCAGTAGCCCGGGACAGGGGTATCAGCCCCAGCATTTT. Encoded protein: CASSPGQGYQPQHF.

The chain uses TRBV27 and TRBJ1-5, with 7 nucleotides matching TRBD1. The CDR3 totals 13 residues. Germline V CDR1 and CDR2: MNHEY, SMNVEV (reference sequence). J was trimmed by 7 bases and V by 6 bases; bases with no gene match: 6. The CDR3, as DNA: TGTGCCAGCAGCACGCAGGGGGTCCAGCCCCAGCATTTT. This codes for CASSTQGVQPQHF.

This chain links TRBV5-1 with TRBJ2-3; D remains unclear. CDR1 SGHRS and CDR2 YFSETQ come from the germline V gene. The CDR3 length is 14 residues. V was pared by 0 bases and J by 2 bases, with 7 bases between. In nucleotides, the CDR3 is TGCGCCAGCAGCTTGGTCCCCAACACAGATACGCAGTATTTT. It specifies CASSLVPNTDTQYF.

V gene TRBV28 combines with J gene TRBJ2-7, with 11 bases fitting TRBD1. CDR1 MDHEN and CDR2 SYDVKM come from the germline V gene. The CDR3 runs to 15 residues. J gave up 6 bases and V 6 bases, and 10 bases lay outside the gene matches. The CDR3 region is CASSPPDRGLGEQYF. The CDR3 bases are TGTGCCAGCAGCCCACCGGACAGGGGGCTCGGCGAGCAGTACTTC.

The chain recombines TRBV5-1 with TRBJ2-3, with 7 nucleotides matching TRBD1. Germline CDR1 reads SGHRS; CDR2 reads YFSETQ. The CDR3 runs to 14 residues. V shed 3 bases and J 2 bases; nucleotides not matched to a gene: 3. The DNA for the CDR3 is TGCGCCAGCAGCTGGGACAGCGCCACAGATACGCAGTATTTT. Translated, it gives CASSWDSATDTQYF. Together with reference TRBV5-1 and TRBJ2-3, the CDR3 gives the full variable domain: KAGVTQTPRYLIKTRGQQVTLSCSPISGHRSVSWYQQTPGQGLQFLFEYFSETQRNKGNFPGRFSGRQFSNSRSEMNVSTLELGDSALYLCASSWDSATDTQYFGPGTRLTVL.

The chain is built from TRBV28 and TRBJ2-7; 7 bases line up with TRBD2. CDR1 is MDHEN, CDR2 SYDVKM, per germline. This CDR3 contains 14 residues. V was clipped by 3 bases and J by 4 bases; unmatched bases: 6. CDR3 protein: CASSFSSGLYEQYF. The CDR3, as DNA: TGTGCCAGCAGTTTCTCTAGCGGCTTATACGAGCAGTACTTC.

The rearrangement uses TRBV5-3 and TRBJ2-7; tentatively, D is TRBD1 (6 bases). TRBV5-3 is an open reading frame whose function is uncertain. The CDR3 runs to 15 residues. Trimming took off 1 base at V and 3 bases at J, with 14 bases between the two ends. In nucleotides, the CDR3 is TGTGCCAGAAGCTTGCTACAGGGTGATGTCTACGAGCAGTACTTC. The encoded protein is CARSLLQGDVYEQYF.

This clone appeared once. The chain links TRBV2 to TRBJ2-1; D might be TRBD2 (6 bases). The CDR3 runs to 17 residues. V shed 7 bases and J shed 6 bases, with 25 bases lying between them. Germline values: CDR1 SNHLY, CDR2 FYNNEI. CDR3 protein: CASTRRGLPLRGNEQFF. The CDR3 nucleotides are TGTGCCAGCACCCGAAGGGGACTTCCCCTAAGAGGCAATGAGCAGTTCTTC.

The CDR3 DNA is TGTGCCAGCAGCTTAGCGCAGAGCGGAGGGGACAATGAGCAGTTCTTC. This gives the protein CASSLAQSGGDNEQFF. The chain links TRBV7-9 to TRBJ2-1, with D perhaps matching TRBD2 (6 bases). This CDR3 has 16 amino acids. The V end was cut by 0 bases, the J end by 5 bases, with 14 bases between. CDR1 SEHNR and CDR2 FQNEAQ come from the germline V gene (reference sequence). The whole variable domain, filled in from reference TRBV7-9 and TRBJ2-1, reads DTGVSQNPRHKITKRGQNVTFRCDPISEHNRLYWYRQTLGQGPEFLTYFQNEAQLEKSRLLSDRFSAERPKGSFSTLEIQRTEQGDSAMYLCASSLAQSGGDNEQFFGPGTRLTVL.

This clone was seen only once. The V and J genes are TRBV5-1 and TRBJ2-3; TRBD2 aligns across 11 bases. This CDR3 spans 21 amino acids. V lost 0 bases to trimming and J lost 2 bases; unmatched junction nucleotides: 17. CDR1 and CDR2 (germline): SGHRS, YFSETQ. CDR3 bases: TGCGCCAGCAGCTTGGATAGCGGGAGGGGCCGACCCGTCTTTAACACAGATACGCAGTATTTT. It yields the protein CASSLDSGRGRPVFNTDTQYF.

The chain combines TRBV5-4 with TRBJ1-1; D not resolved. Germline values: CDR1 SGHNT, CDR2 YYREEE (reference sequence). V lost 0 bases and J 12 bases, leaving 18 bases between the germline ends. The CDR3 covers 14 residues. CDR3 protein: CASSLALGRPETFF. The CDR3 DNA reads TGTGCCAGCAGCTTGGCCCTTGGGAGACCCGAAACTTTCTTT.

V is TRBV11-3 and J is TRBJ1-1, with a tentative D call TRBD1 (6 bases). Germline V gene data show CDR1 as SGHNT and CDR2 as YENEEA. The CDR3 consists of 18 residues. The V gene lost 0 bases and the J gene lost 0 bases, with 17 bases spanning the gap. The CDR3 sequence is CASSLEGRGWPLNTEAFF. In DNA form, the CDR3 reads TGTGCCAGCAGCTTAGAGGGCAGGGGATGGCCGTTGAACACTGAAGCTTTCTTT.

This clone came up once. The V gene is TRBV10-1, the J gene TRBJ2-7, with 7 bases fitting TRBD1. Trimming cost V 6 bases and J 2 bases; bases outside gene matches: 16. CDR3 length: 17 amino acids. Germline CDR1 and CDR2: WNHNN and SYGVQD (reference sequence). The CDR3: CASRQPIAGTETYEQYF. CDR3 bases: TGCGCCAGCAGACAACCCATCGCCGGGACAGAGACCTACGAGCAGTACTTC.

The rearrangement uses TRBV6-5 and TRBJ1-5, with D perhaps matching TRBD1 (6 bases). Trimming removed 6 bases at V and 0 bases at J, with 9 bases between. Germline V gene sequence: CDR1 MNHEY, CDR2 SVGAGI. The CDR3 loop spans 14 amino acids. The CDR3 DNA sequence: TGTGCCAGCAGAACAGGGATTAGCAATCAGCCCCAGCATTTT. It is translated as CASRTGISNQPQHF.

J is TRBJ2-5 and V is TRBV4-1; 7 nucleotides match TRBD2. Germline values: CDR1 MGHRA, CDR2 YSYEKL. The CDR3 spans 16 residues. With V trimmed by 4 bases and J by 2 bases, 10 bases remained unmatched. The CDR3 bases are TGCGCCAGCAGCCCCCGGGGAGCGGGAAGGCAAGAGACCCAGTACTTC. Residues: CASSPRGAGRQETQYF.

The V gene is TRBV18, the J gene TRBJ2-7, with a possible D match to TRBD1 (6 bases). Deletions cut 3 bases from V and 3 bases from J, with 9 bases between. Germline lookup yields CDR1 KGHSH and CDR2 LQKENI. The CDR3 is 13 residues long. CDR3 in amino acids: CASSPRTDYEQYF. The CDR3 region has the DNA TGTGCCAGCTCACCCCGGACAGACTACGAGCAGTACTTC.

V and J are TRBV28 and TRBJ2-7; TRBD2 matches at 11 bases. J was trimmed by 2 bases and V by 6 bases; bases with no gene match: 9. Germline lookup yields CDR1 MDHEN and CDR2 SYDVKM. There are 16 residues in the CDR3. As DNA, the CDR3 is TGTGCCAGCAGGGGACTAAATAGCGGGAGGGCCTACGAGCAGTACTTC. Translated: CASRGLNSGRAYEQYF.